This T cell receptor (beta chain) was captured in a study of T-cell memory formation after mild COVID-19. Findings and caveats of the study: Pre-infection memory harbored some responding clones, suggesting cross-reactive memory joined.

TCRdb re-called the 5' RACE reads with MiXCR, one entry per CDR3 protein. Of hundreds of thousands of distinct CDR3 sequences in the sample, more than 15% were seen once. Concerning this clonotype itself: Its antigen is as yet unknown.

There are 13 residues in the CDR3. CDR1 SGHRS and CDR2 YFSETQ come from the germline V gene. Trimming removed 4 bases at V and 1 base at J, with 9 bases between. What was sequenced was PBMCs or a T cell subset sorted from them (not recorded which). The receptor's source is a man aged 18 to 29 who had mild COVID-19 (a few samples of this study predate the infection). Cell type and time point are not known. The chain employs TRBV5-1 and TRBJ2-7; no clear D. CDR3 sequence (DNA): TGCGCCAGCAGCCGCTCGGATTCCTACGAGCAGTACTTC. It encodes CASSRSDSYEQYF. Full variable domain (rest looked up from reference TRBV5-1 and TRBJ2-7): KAGVTQTPRYLIKTRGQQVTLSCSPISGHRSVSWYQQTPGQGLQFLFEYFSETQRNKGNFPGRFSGRQFSNSRSEMNVSTLELGDSALYLCASSRSDSYEQYFGPGTRLTVT.